This entry lists 11 T cell receptor beta chains sequenced from one sample in a study of T cell repertoires in cytomegalovirus infection. TCRdb reprocessed the reads with MiXCR, giving one entry per CDR3 protein. The sample holds about 250,000 distinct CDR3 sequences; over 15% are singletons and the top ten take around half. The sequencing sample was made of CD8+ T cells from PBMCs. Receptors originate from a human donor in good health (CMV status not recorded). Some clones in this sample may be carry-over from other donors' samples.

This clonotype was detected ten times or more. The chain links TRBV4-2 to TRBJ2-6; D gene ambiguous. The CDR3 extends over 15 amino acids. The V gene lost 3 bases and the J gene lost 0 bases, with 6 bases spanning the gap. Germline CDR1 and CDR2: LGHNA and YNFKEQ. CDR3 DNA sequence: TGTGCCAGCAGCCACCCCCCCTCTGGGGCCAACGTCCTGACTTTC. It encodes CASSHPPSGANVLTF.

CDR3 bases: TGTGCCAGCAGTTTATTACCCCCGGGCTATGGCTACACCTTC. Amino acids: CASSLLPPGYGYTF. The chain is built from TRBV12-3 or TRBV12-4 and TRBJ1-2; D gene ambiguous. V lost 2 bases and J lost 4, with 11 bases in between. The CDR3 is 14 residues long.

This clonotype was picked up a small number of times. The J gene is TRBJ2-1, the V gene TRBV24-1; maybe TRBD1 (6 bases). Trimming took off 7 bases at V and 3 bases at J, with 15 bases between the two ends. The germline gives CDR1 KGHDR, CDR2 SFDVKD. This CDR3 contains 15 residues. This CDR3 reads CATRKGGGFYNEQFF. CDR3 nucleotide sequence: TGTGCCACCAGGAAGGGTGGGGGCTTCTACAATGAGCAGTTCTTC.

At least ten counts were recorded for this clonotype. The rearrangement uses TRBV11-2 and TRBJ2-7; 8 positions agree with TRBD1. The CDR3 runs to 13 residues. The germline V gene encodes CDR1 SGHAT and CDR2 FQNNGV. V shed 6 bases and J 2 bases; nucleotides not matched to a gene: 3. CDR3 nucleotides: TGTGCCAGCAGTGAGACAGGGGCCTACGAGCAGTACTTC. This encodes CASSETGAYEQYF. Filled out from reference TRBV11-2 and TRBJ2-7, the complete variable domain reads EAGVAQSPRYKIIEKRQSVAFWCNPISGHATLYWYQQILGQGPKLLIQFQNNGVVDDSQLPKDRFSAERLKGVDSTLKIQPAKLEDSAVYLCASSETGAYEQYFGPGTRLTVT.

This clonotype was observed many times. CDR3 DNA: TGTGCCAGCAGCCAACCTAGACCGTCCTATGGCTACACCTTC. As protein: CASSQPRPSYGYTF. The rearrangement uses TRBV7-2 and TRBJ1-2; D is uncertain. CDR1 and CDR2 from the germline V gene are SGHTA and FQGNSA. The V end was cut by 5 bases, the J end by 4 bases, with 14 bases between. This CDR3 has 14 amino acids. The full variable domain, completed using reference TRBV7-2 and TRBJ1-2, is GAGVSQSPSNKVTEKGKDVELRCDPISGHTALYWYRQSLGQGLEFLIYFQGNSAPDKSGLPSDRFSAERTGGSVSTLTIQRTQQEDSAVYLCASSQPRPSYGYTFGSGTRLTVV.

This clonotype was observed at least ten times. The chain uses TRBV27 and TRBJ2-1, with 12 bases that match TRBD2. Germline-derived CDR1 and CDR2 are MNHEY and SMNVEV (reference sequence). The CDR3 covers 15 residues. V was clipped by 3 bases and J by 4 bases; unmatched bases: 1. CDR3 DNA: TGTGCCAGCAGTTTTGGACTAGCGGGGTACAATGAGCAGTTCTTC. Its protein product is CASSFGLAGYNEQFF.

This clonotype was detected a few times. The chain recombines TRBV10-3 with TRBJ2-7; TRBD1 matches 11 bases. The V gene end was trimmed by 2 bases and the J gene end by 1 base; junction bases not matched to a gene: 4. Germline CDR1 is ENHRY and CDR2 is SYGVKD. The CDR3 runs to 16 residues. In nucleotides, the CDR3 is TGTGCCATCAGTGAGATAGGGGACAGGGGGTCCTACGAGCAGTACTTC. Its protein product is CAISEIGDRGSYEQYF.

The rearrangement joins TRBV15 to TRBJ2-1; perhaps TRBD1 as D (5 bases). Germline CDR1 reads LNHNV; CDR2 reads YYDKDF (reference sequence). Trimming cost V 5 bases and J 5 bases, with 13 bases left between them. This CDR3 has 14 residues. The CDR3 nucleotides read TGTGCCACCAGCGGGGTAGGGGCGAACAATGAGCAGTTCTTC. Translated: CATSGVGANNEQFF.

The chain carries TRBV28 and TRBJ2-4; 12 positions agree with TRBD2. V lost 3 bases, J lost 8 bases, and 8 bases stayed unmatched. CDR1 and CDR2 (germline): MDHEN, SYDVKM. The CDR3 is made up of 16 amino acids. This chain's CDR3 is CASSFPASGGADIQYF. The CDR3 region has the DNA TGTGCCAGCAGTTTCCCGGCTAGCGGGGGGGCGGACATTCAGTACTTC.

This clonotype was seen many times. CDR3 amino acids: CASSWGQGFSYEQYF. CDR3 nucleotide sequence: TGTGCCAGCAGCTGGGGACAGGGGTTCTCCTACGAGCAGTACTTC. The chain carries TRBV11-2 and TRBJ2-7, with 10 bases lining up with TRBD1. There are 15 residues in the CDR3. Germline CDR1 SGHAT, CDR2 FQNNGV. Trimming removed 4 bases from V and 0 bases from J; junction bases left unmatched: 3.

This clonotype was seen a handful of times. The rearrangement uses TRBV7-8 and TRBJ1-2; D is perhaps TRBD1 (5 bases). The V end was cut by 1 base, the J end by 7 bases, with 13 bases between. Germline assignment: CDR1 SGHVS and CDR2 FQNEAQ. There are 14 residues in the CDR3. CDR3 sequence reads: CASSLGGEWGGYTF. The CDR3 nucleotides are TGTGCCAGCAGCTTAGGGGGCGAATGGGGTGGCTACACCTTC.